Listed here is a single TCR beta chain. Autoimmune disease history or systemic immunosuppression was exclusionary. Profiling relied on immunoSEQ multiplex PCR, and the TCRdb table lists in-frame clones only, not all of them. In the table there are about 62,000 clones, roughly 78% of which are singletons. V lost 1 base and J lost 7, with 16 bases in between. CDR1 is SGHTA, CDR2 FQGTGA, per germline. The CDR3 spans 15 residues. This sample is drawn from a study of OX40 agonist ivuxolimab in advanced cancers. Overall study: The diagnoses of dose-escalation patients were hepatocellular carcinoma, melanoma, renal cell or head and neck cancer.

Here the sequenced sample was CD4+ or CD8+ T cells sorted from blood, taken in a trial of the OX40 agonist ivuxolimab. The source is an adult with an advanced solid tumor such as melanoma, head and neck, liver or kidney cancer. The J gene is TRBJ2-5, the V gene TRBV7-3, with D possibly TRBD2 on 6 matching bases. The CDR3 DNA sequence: TGTGCCAGCAGCTTAAATGGGGGGAACGATGGGACCCAGTACTTC. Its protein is CASSLNGGNDGTQYF. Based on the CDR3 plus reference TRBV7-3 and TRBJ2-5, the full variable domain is GAGVSQTPSNKVTEKGKYVELRCDPISGHTALYWYRQSLGQGPEFLIYFQGTGAADDSGLPNDRFFAVRPEGSVSTLKIQRTERGDSAVYLCASSLNGGNDGTQYFGPGTRLLVL.